Following are 28 T cell receptor beta chains from one sample sequenced in a study of identical twins. TCRdb re-called the 5' RACE reads with MiXCR, one entry per CDR3 protein. The sample yields about 790,000 distinct CDR3 sequences, 15% to 20% seen once. The same data also went into a second study, on T cells expressing NK-cell markers.

Input material: PBMCs. The receptor source for this set is a woman aged 18-35 years in good health.

This clonotype was counted many times. J is TRBJ1-1 and V is TRBV6-1; no clear D gene. This CDR3 contains 13 residues. CDR1 is MNHNS and CDR2 is SASEGT in the germline V gene. V lost 7 bases and J 10 bases, leaving 19 bases between the germline ends. CDR3 nucleotides: TGTGCCAGCATCCCCCCCGTGGGCAGGCGAGCTTTCTTT. Translated: CASIPPVGRRAFF.

In this sample, this clonotype turned up many times. A read error may account for a junction end that differs from germline. The chain has TRBV5-1 and TRBJ2-3; the match to TRBD2 covers 14 bases. This CDR3 is 15 amino acids long. CDR1 SGHRS and CDR2 YFSETQ come from the germline V gene. The CDR3 bases are TGTGCCAGCAGTTTGGGACTAGCGGGAGCGGATACGCAGTATTTT. It is translated as CASSLGLAGADTQYF.

This clonotype appeared many times. The chain links TRBV25-1 to TRBJ1-1; 9 nucleotides line up with TRBD1. CDR1 is MGHDK, CDR2 SYGVNS, per germline. J was trimmed by 4 bases and V by 4 bases; bases with no gene match: 4. This CDR3 is built from 14 residues. The CDR3 region is CASSAQGAGTEAFF. For the CDR3, the DNA is TGTGCCAGCAGTGCACAGGGGGCTGGCACTGAAGCTTTCTTT.

This clonotype showed up just a few times. The rearrangement uses TRBV5-1 and TRBJ2-7, with 13 positions matching TRBD2. In germline, CDR1 is SGHRS, CDR2 YFSETQ. The length of the CDR3 is 18 residues. Trimming at V came to 2 bases and at J to 4 bases, leaving 12 bases not matched to a gene. This chain's CDR3 is CASSLGTSGIHLRYEQYF. CDR3 DNA: TGCGCCAGCAGCTTAGGGACTAGCGGGATCCACTTACGATACGAGCAGTACTTC.

This sequence joins TRBV6-5 and TRBJ2-1; D ambiguous. The CDR3 contains 13 residues. The V gene lost 2 bases and the J gene lost 4 bases, with 6 bases spanning the gap. CDR1 and CDR2 (germline): MNHEY, SVGAGI. CDR3 nucleotide sequence: TGTGCCAGCAGTTACCAGCGTTACAATGAGCAGTTCTTC. It encodes CASSYQRYNEQFF.

V gene TRBV12-3 or TRBV12-4 combines with J gene TRBJ1-6; 7 nucleotides agree with TRBD1. V lost 1 base to trimming and J lost 3 bases; unmatched junction nucleotides: 3. The CDR3 consists of 16 residues. Here the CDR3 reads CASSLEGTVYNSPLHF. The CDR3 DNA reads TGTGCCAGCAGTTTAGAGGGGACAGTCTATAATTCACCCCTCCACTTT.

This clonotype was counted between two and nine times. This chain links TRBV12-3 or TRBV12-4 with TRBJ1-5; D uncertain. The CDR3 totals 14 residues. V lost 2 bases and J 3 bases, leaving 8 bases between the germline ends. CDR3 protein: CASSLRETNQPQHF. As DNA, the CDR3 is TGTGCCAGCAGTTTACGGGAGACCAATCAGCCCCAGCATTTT.

The chain joins TRBV12-3 or TRBV12-4 to TRBJ2-5, with 10 bases lining up with TRBD1. The CDR3 is 16 amino acids. V dropped 6 bases and J dropped 3; count of bases not matched to a gene: 10. The CDR3 loop reads CASRPNDGQGEETQYF. The CDR3 DNA reads TGTGCCAGCAGGCCAAATGACGGACAGGGGGAAGAGACCCAGTACTTC.

This sequence joins TRBV6-1 and TRBJ2-3, with 12 bases fitting TRBD2. The V and J ends lost 5 bases and 2 bases, in that order; junction bases with no gene match: 14. This CDR3 contains 19 residues. Germline V gene sequence: CDR1 MNHNS, CDR2 SASEGT. The CDR3 spells CASSLRLAGDPGTTDTQYF. The CDR3, as DNA: TGTGCCAGCAGTCTCAGACTAGCGGGAGACCCCGGAACCACAGATACGCAGTATTTT.

There are a few counts of this clonotype. V usage is TRBV6-1 and J usage is TRBJ1-2, with D perhaps TRBD1 (5 bases). The length of the CDR3 is 15 residues. Trimming cost V 5 bases and J 4 bases, with 17 bases left between them. Germline V gene lookup returns CDR1 MNHNS and CDR2 SASEGT. The CDR3 spells CASSRDRLKGYGYTF. The CDR3, as DNA: TGTGCCAGCAGTCGCGACAGACTAAAGGGCTATGGCTACACCTTC.

This chain links TRBV20-1 with TRBJ2-7, with 13 nucleotides matching TRBD2. The CDR3 consists of 15 residues. Trimming cost V 6 bases and J 7 bases; bases outside gene matches: 12. Germline-derived CDR1 and CDR2 are DFQATT and SNEGSKA (reference sequence). The CDR3 region is CSARPPTSGRREQYF. The CDR3 coding sequence is TGCAGTGCCCGGCCCCCGACTAGCGGGAGGAGGGAGCAGTACTTC.

This clonotype was picked up a small number of times. The rearrangement uses TRBV9 and TRBJ1-1, with unresolved D. Germline V gives CDR1 SGDLS, CDR2 YYNGEE. The CDR3 is 14 amino acids. With 0 bases removed from V and 4 bases from J, the gap between germline ends came to 10 bases. The CDR3 region is CASSVVQAPTEAFF. In nucleotides, the CDR3 is TGTGCCAGCAGCGTAGTTCAGGCCCCCACTGAAGCTTTCTTT.

The CDR3 nucleotides are TGCGCCAGCAGTGTGCAGGGGAGGAATCAGCCCCAGCATTTT. Residues: CASSVQGRNQPQHF. This rearrangement joins TRBV10-2 to TRBJ1-5; possibly TRBD1 for D (6 bases). This CDR3 is 14 amino acids long. V was shortened by 4 bases and J by 4 bases, with 11 bases between the two germline ends. Germline V gene data show CDR1 as WSHSY and CDR2 as SAAADI.

This clonotype occurred a few times. A junction boundary mismatches the germline segment, possibly from a read error. This chain uses TRBV6-5 with TRBJ1-1, with a weak D call TRBD1 (5 bases). This CDR3 is built from 14 residues. The germline CDR1 and CDR2 sequences are MNHEY and SVGAGI. CDR3 loop: CASTYSSRAAEAFF. CDR3 sequence (DNA): TGTGCCAGCACTTACTCCTCCAGGGCGGCAGAAGCTTTCTTT.

This clonotype was counted between two and nine times. The chain couples TRBV20-1 to TRBJ2-1; a possible D gene is TRBD2 (6 bases). The germline gives CDR1 DFQATT, CDR2 SNEGSKA (reference sequence). Trimming cost V 6 bases and J 3 bases, with 12 bases left between them. The CDR3 has 13 residues. The CDR3 spells CSAVRDFYNEQFF. Written as DNA, the CDR3 is TGCAGTGCCGTCCGGGACTTCTACAATGAGCAGTTCTTC.

The CDR3 region has the DNA TGCAGTGCTAACACAGGGGGTAATTCACCCCTCCACTTT. It is translated as CSANTGGNSPLHF. The rearrangement joins TRBV20-1 to TRBJ1-6, with TRBD1 matching over 8 bases. V trimming: 4 bases; J trimming: 6 bases; junction bases outside the gene matches: 2. This CDR3 comprises 13 residues. Germline V CDR1 and CDR2: DFQATT, SNEGSKA (reference sequence).

V usage is TRBV7-9 and J usage is TRBJ2-7; 8 nucleotides line up with TRBD1. Germline assignment: CDR1 SEHNR and CDR2 FQNEAQ (reference sequence). V shed 4 bases, J shed 3 bases, and the junction held 8 bases outside the gene matches. CDR3 length equals 15 residues. The CDR3 region is CASSSLFGQGYEQYF. CDR3 nucleotides: TGTGCCAGCAGCTCGCTCTTCGGACAGGGCTACGAGCAGTACTTC.

The chain joins TRBV9 to TRBJ2-5; 7 bases fit TRBD1. Germline V gene sequence: CDR1 SGDLS, CDR2 YYNGEE. The V and J ends lost 0 bases and 3 bases, in that order; junction bases with no gene match: 11. The CDR3 length is 17 residues. For the CDR3, the DNA is TGTGCCAGCAGCGTAGAGTATATAGGGGGCACTAAAGAGACCCAGTACTTC. Its translation is CASSVEYIGGTKETQYF.

This clonotype came up a few times. The rearrangement uses TRBV20-1 and TRBJ2-1, with D perhaps TRBD1 or TRBD2 (6 bases each). The CDR3 contains 15 residues. CDR1 and CDR2 (germline): DFQATT, SNEGSKA (reference sequence). V gave up 7 bases and J gave up 0 bases, with 16 bases separating them. The CDR3, as DNA: TGCAGTGTTGGGGGGCGCGGGAACTCCTACAATGAGCAGTTCTTC. Translating it yields CSVGGRGNSYNEQFF.

This clonotype was observed a handful of times. The V and J genes are TRBV6-5 and TRBJ1-6; perhaps TRBD1 as D (6 bases). The CDR3 spans 17 residues. In germline, CDR1 is MNHEY, CDR2 SVGAGI. Trimming shortened V by 5 bases and J by 0 bases, and 14 bases separated the two germline ends. CDR3 residues: CASSTQGLSSYNSPLHF. The CDR3 bases are TGTGCCAGCAGTACTCAGGGGTTGAGCTCCTATAATTCACCCCTCCACTTT.

The genes are TRBV7-2 and TRBJ2-7; 9 nucleotides align to TRBD2. Germline V gene data show CDR1 as SGHTA and CDR2 as FQGNSA. This CDR3 contains 15 residues. The ends lost 5 bases at V and 5 bases at J; junction bases unmatched: 10. CDR3 in DNA: TGTGCCAGCAGCCTATCTAGGGCGGGAGGGCACGAGCAGTACTTC. It specifies CASSLSRAGGHEQYF.

This clonotype was seen more than once but under ten times. The chain has TRBV6-5 and TRBJ2-1, with a weak D call TRBD2 (6 bases). The length of the CDR3 is 16 residues. From germline, CDR1 is MNHEY and CDR2 SVGAGI. Deletions cut 2 bases from V and 14 bases from J, with 25 bases between. The CDR3 coding sequence is TGTGCCAGCAGTTACGGGTCGGCGGGAACCCCTCTATTGGAGTTCTTC. It translates to CASSYGSAGTPLLEFF.

The CDR3 loop is CASSPDWRTGELFF. The CDR3 DNA reads as TGTGCCAGCAGCCCTGACTGGAGGACCGGGGAGCTGTTTTTT. The rearrangement links TRBV5-6 to TRBJ2-2; D perhaps matches TRBD2 (5 bases). The germline gives CDR1 SGHDT, CDR2 YYEEEE. V dropped 4 bases and J dropped 5 bases, with 12 bases sitting between them. The CDR3 has 14 amino acids.

This CDR3 reads CASSSPLDTEAFF. In DNA, the CDR3 is TGCGCCAGCAGCTCCCCGTTGGACACTGAAGCTTTCTTT. This chain links TRBV5-1 with TRBJ1-1; D gene uncertain. Trimming took 3 bases from V and 3 from J, leaving 9 bases between them. Germline-derived CDR1 and CDR2 are SGHRS and YFSETQ. The length of the CDR3 is 13 residues.

Only a few counts were recorded for this clonotype. The CDR3 region is CASSGNYNEQFF. The CDR3 DNA reads TGTGCCAGTAGCGGCAACTACAATGAGCAGTTCTTC. The chain employs TRBV7-2 and TRBJ2-1; D is perhaps TRBD2 (6 bases). V was shortened by 9 bases and J by 3 bases, with 9 bases between the two germline ends. CDR3 length: 12 amino acids. The germline CDR1 and CDR2 sequences are SGHTA and FQGNSA.

The V gene is TRBV7-2, the J gene TRBJ2-7; TRBD1 matches at 10 bases. V trimming: 6 bases; J trimming: 9 bases; junction bases outside the gene matches: 5. CDR3 length: 12 amino acids. CDR1 and CDR2 from the germline V gene are SGHTA and FQGNSA. The CDR3 reads CASRRQGATQYF. The DNA for the CDR3 is TGTGCCAGCAGGCGACAGGGGGCGACGCAGTACTTC. Using reference TRBV7-2 and TRBJ2-7 for the parts outside the CDR3, the full variable domain is GAGVSQSPSNKVTEKGKDVELRCDPISGHTALYWYRQSLGQGLEFLIYFQGNSAPDKSGLPSDRFSAERTGGSVSTLTIQRTQQEDSAVYLCASRRQGATQYFGPGTRLTVT.

The chain is built from TRBV20-1 and TRBJ1-2; a weak D match, TRBD1 (6 bases). This CDR3 comprises 12 residues. Per germline, CDR1 DFQATT and CDR2 SNEGSKA (reference sequence). V dropped 6 bases and J dropped 6 bases, with 14 bases sitting between them. In nucleotides, the CDR3 is TGCAGTGCAGGGTCAGGGGTTGATGGCTACACCTTC. This codes for CSAGSGVDGYTF.

This sequence joins TRBV21-1 and TRBJ1-1; TRBD1, as called in the table, went unchecked against the DNA. TRBV21-1 is described as a pseudogene. The CDR3 consists of 13 residues. CDR3 in amino acids: CARGGGSNTEAFF. In nucleotides, the CDR3 is TGTGCCAGAGGGGGCGGATCGAACACTGAAGCTTTCTTT.